This entry is about one TCR beta chain. This CDR3 has 15 residues. Germline CDR1 is MDHEN and CDR2 is SYDVKM. Trimming stripped 3 bases from V and 6 bases from J, with 14 bases between. The data were obtained in a study of blood T cell repertoires in COVID-19. The repertoire was sequenced with immunoSEQ multiplex PCR; TCRdb's copy has only in-frame clones and lacks some. The data show around 260,000 clones, 88% seen once. The clonotype was recovered from a human donor in a cohort sampled during active COVID-19. Sequencing was carried out using peripheral blood. The chain recombines TRBV28 with TRBJ1-4; TRBD1 might be the D (6 bases). The CDR3 reads CASSFLGAGDEKLFF. CDR3 DNA: TGTGCCAGCAGTTTCCTCGGGGCAGGGGATGAAAAACTGTTTTTT. The full variable domain, with the rest looked up from reference TRBV28 and TRBJ1-4, is DVKVTQSSRYLVKRTGEKVFLECVQDMDHENMFWYRQDPGLGLRLIYFSYDVKMKEKGDIPEGYSVSREKKERFSLILESASTNQTSMYLCASSFLGAGDEKLFFGSGTQLSVL.